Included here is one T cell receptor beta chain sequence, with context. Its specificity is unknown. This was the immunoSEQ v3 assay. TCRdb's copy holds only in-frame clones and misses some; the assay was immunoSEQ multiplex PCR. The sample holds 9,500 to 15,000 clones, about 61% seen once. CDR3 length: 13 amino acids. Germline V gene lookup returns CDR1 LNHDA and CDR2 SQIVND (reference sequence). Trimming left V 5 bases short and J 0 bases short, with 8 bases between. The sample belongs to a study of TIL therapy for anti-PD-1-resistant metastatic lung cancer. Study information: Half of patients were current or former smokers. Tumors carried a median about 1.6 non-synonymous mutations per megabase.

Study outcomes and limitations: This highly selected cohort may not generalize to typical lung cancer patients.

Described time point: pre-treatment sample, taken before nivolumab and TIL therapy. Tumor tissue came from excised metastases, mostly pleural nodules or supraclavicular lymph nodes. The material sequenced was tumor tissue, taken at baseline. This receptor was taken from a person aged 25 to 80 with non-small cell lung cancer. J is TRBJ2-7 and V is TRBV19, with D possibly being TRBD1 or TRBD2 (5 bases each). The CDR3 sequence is CASSRDLSYEQYF. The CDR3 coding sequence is TGTGCCAGTAGTCGGGACCTCTCCTACGAGCAGTACTTC. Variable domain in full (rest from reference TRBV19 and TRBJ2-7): DGGITQSPKYLFRKEGQNVTLSCEQNLNHDAMYWYRQDPGQGLRLIYYSQIVNDFQKGDIAEGYSVSREKKESFPLTVTSAQKNPTAFYLCASSRDLSYEQYFGPGTRLTVT.